This record concerns one TCR beta chain sequence. As yet, its antigen is unknown. Germline V CDR1 and CDR2: MNHEY, SMNVEV (reference sequence). The CDR3 extends over 12 amino acids. V was cut by 4 bases and J by 7 bases, with 10 bases left in between. The data are from a study of T cell responses to AZD1222 COVID-19 vaccine. Study-wide findings and caveats: At 160-218 and 743-854, vaccine-associated CD4 TCRs were dominant, and they spanned spike. Nearly half of the spike-specific TCRs reportedly recognize variant regions that carry no mutations. The donors showed a predominance of white British ancestry and of females, with possible underestimation of clonal diversity. Following two doses of AZD1222, Spike-specific TCR breadth and depth rose.

The repertoire was sequenced with immunoSEQ multiplex PCR; TCRdb's copy has only in-frame clones and lacks some. This sample has some 150,000 clones, with about 92% found just once. The gene calls are TRBV27 and TRBJ1-2; D is ambiguous. The material sequenced was peripheral blood, taken on day 0 of MenACWY control vaccination. This receptor was obtained from an adult in good health. CDR3: CASSYAGGGYTF. Here the CDR3 DNA reads TGTGCCAGCAGTTACGCGGGCGGTGGCTACACCTTC.